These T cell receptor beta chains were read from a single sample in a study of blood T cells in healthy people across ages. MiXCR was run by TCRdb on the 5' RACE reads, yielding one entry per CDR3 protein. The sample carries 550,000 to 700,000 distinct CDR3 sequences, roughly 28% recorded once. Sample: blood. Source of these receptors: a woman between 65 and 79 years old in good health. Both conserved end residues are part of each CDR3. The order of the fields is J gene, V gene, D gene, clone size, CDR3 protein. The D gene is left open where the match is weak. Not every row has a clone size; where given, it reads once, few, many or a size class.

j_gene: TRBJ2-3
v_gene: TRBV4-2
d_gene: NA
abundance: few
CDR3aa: CASSPRAVADTQYF

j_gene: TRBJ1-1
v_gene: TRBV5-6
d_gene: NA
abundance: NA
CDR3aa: CASSLAGARTEAFF

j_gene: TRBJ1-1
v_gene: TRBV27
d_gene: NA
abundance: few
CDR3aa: CASGTFGLAYTEAFF

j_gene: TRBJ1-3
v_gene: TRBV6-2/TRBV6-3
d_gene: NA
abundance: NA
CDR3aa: CASSLQGNTMYF

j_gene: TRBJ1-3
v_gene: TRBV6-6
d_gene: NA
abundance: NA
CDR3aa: CASSYPRTEGNTIYF

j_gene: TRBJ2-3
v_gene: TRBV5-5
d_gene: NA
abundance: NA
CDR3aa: CANSLTTTGPRTDTQYF

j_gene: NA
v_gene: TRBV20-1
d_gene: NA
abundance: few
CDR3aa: CSARSSIFRHEQFF

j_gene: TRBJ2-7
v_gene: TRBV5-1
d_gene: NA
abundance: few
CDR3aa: CASTRQEGSYEQYF

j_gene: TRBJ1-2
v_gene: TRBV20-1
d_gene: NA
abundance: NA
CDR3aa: CSARDGQTLGGYTF

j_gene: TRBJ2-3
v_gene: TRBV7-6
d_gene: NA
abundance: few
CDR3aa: CASSPRDSGLTDTQYF

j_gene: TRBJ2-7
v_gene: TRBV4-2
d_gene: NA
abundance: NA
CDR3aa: CASSQGGGGSSYEQYF

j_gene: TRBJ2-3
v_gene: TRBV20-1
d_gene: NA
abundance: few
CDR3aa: CSARDGRKPDTQYF

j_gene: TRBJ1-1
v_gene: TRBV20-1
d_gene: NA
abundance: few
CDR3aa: CSARDRTAMNTEAFF

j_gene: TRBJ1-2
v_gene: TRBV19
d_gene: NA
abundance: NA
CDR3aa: CASSMAQGYGYTF

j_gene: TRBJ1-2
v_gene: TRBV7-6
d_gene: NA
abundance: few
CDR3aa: CASSLDGRDYGYTF

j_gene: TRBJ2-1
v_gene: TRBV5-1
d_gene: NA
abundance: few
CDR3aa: CASSPGDYYNEQFF

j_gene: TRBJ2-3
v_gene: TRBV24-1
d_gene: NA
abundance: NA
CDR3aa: CATSDLIADTQYF

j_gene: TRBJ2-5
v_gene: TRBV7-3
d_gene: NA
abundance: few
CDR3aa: CASSLIPGLQETQYF

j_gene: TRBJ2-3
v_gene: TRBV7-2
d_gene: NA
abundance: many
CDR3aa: CASSLQRPTDTQYF

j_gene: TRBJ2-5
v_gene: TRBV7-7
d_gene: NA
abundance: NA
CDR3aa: CASSPTGTPIDRYF

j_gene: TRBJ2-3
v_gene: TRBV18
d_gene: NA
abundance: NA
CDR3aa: CASSPSGDTDTQYF

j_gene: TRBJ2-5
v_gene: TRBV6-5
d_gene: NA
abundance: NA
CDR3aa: CASSYRIDSETQYF

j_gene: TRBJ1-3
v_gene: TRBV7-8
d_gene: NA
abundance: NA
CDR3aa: CASSLDLYPGARSSGNTIYF

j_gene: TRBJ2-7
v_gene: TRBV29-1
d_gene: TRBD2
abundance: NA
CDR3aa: CSVGLAGIEQYF